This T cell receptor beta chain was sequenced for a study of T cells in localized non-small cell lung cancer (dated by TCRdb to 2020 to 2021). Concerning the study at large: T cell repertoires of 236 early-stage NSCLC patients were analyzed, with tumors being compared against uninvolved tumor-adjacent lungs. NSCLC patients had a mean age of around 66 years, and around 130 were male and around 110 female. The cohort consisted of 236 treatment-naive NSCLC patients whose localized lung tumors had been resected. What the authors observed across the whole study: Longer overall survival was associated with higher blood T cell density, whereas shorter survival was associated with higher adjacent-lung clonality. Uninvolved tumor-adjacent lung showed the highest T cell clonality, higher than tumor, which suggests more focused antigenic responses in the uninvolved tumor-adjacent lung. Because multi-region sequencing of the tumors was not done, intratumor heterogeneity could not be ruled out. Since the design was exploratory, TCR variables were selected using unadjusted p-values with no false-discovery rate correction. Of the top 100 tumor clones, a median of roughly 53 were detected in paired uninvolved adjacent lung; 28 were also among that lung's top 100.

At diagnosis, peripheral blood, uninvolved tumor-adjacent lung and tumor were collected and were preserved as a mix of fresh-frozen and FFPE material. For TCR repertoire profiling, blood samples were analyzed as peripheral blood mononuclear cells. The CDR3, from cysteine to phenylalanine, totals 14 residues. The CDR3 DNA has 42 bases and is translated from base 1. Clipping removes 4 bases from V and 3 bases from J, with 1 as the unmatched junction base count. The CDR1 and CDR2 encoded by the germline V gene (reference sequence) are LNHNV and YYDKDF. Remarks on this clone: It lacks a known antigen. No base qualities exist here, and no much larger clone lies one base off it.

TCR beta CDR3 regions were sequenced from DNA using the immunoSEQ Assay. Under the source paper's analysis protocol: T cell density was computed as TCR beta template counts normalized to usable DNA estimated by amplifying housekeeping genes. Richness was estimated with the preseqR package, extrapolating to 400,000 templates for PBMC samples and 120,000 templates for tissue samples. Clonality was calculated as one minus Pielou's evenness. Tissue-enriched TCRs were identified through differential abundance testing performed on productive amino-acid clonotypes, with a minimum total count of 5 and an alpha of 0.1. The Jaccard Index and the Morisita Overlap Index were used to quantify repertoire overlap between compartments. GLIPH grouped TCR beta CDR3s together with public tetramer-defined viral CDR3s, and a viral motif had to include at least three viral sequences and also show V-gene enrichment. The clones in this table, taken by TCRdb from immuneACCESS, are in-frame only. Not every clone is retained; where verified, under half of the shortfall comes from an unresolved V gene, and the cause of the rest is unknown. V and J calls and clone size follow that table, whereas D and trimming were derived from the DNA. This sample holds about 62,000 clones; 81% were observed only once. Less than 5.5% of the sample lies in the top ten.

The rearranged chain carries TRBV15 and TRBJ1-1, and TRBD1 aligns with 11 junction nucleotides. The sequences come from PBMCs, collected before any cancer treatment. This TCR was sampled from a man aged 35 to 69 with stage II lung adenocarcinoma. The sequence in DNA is TGTGCCACCAGCATGGACAGGGGGCACACTGAAGCTTTCTTT. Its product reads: CATSMDRGHTEAFF.